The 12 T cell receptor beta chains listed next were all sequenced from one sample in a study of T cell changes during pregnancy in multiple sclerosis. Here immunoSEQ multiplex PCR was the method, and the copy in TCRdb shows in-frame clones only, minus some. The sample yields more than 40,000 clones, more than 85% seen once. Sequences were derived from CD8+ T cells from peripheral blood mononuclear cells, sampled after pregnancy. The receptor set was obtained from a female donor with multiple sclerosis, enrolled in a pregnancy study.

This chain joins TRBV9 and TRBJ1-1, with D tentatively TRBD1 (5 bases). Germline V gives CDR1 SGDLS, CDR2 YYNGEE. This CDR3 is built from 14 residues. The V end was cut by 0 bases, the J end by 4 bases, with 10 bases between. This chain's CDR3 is CASSVETGLTEAFF. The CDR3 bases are TGTGCCAGCAGCGTAGAAACGGGACTCACTGAAGCTTTCTTT.

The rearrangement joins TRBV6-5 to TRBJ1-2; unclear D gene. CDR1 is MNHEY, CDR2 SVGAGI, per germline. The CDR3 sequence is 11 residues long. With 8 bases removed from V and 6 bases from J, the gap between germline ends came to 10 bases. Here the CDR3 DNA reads TGTGCCAGCGGCACTAGGGATGGCTACACCTTC. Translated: CASGTRDGYTF.

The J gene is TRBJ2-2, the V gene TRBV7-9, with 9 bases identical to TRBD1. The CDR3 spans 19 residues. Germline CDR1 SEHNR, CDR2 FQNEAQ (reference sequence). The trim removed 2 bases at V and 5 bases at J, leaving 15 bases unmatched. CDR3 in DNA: TGTGCCAGCAGCTTAAGCCTGGGTGTCGGACAGGGGCCAACCGGGGAGCTGTTTTTT. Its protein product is CASSLSLGVGQGPTGELFF.

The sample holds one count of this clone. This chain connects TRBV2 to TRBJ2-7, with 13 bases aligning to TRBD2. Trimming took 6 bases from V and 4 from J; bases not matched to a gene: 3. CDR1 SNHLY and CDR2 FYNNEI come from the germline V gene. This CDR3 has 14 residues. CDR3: CASRWTSGSYEQYF. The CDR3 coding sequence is TGTGCCAGCAGATGGACTAGCGGGAGTTACGAGCAGTACTTC.

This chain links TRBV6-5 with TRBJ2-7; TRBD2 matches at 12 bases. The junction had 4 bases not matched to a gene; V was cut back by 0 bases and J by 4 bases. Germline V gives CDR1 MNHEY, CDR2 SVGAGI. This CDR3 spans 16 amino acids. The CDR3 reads CASSYSRTSGAYEQYF. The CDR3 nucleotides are TGTGCCAGCAGTTACTCACGGACTAGCGGGGCGTACGAGCAGTACTTC.

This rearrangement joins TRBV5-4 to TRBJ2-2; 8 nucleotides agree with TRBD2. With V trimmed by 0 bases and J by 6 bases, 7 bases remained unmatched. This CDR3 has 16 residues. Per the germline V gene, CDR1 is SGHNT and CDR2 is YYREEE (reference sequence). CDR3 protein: CASSLAGTRTAGELFF. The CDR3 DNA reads TGTGCCAGCAGCTTGGCAGGGACTAGAACTGCCGGGGAGCTGTTTTTT. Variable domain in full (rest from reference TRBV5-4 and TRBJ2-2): ETGVTQSPTHLIKTRGQQVTLRCSSQSGHNTVSWYQQALGQGPQFIFQYYREEENGRGNFPPRFSGLQFPNYSSELNVNALELDDSALYLCASSLAGTRTAGELFFGEGSRLTVL.

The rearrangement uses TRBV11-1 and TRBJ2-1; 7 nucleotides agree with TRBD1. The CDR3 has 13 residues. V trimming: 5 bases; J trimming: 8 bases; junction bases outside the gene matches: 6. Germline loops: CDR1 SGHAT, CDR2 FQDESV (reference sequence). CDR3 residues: CASSVGGGDEQFF. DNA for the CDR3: TGTGCCAGCAGCGTAGGGGGCGGTGATGAGCAGTTCTTC.

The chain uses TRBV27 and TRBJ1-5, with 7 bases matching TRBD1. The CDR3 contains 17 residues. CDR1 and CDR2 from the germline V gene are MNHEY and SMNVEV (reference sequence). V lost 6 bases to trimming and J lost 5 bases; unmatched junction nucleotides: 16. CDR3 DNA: TGTGCCAGCAGCTCTGACCCGACAGGGAGAGACGATCAGCCCCAGCATTTT. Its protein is CASSSDPTGRDDQPQHF.

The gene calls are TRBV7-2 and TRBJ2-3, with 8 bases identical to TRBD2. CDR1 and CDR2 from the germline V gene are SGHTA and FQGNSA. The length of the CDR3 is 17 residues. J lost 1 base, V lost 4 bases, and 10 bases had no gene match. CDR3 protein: CASSSRVGRGGTDTQYF. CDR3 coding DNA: TGTGCCAGCAGCTCCCGAGTGGGGCGGGGGGGCACAGATACGCAGTATTTT.

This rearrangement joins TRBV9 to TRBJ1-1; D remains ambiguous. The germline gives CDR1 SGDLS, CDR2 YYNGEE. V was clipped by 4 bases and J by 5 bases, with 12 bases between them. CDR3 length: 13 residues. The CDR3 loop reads CASSPRGGTEAFF. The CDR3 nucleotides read TGTGCCAGCAGCCCCAGAGGAGGGACTGAAGCTTTCTTT.

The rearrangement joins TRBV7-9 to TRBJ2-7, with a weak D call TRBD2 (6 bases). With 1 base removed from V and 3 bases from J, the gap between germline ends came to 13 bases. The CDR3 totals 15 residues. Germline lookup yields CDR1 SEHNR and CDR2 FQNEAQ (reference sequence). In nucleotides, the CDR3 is TGTGCCAGCAGCTTAGACGGGACTCCCAACTACGAGCAGTACTTC. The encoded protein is CASSLDGTPNYEQYF.

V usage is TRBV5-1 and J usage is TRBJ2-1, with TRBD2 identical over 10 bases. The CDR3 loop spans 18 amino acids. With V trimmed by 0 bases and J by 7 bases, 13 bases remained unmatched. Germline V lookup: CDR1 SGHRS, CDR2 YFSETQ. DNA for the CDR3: TGCGCCAGCAGCTTGGAGGGTAGCGGGGGGTTCTCGGGGAATGAGCAGTTCTTC. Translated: CASSLEGSGGFSGNEQFF.